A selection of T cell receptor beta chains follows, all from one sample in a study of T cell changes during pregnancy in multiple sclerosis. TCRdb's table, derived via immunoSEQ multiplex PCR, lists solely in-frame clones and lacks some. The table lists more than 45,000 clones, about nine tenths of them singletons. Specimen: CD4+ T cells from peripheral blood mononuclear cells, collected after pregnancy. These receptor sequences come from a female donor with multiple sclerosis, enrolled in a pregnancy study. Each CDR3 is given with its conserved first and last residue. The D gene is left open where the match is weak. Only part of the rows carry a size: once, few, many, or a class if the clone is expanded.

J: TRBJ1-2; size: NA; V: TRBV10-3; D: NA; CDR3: CAISGGTGYYGYTF; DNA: TGTGCCATCAGCGGCGGAACAGGGTACTATGGCTACACCTTC
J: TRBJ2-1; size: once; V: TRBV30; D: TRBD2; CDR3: CAWTSRGGASRIVNEQFF; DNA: TGTGCCTGGACTTCGCGCGGGGGGGCATCACGGATTGTCAATGAGCAGTTCTTC
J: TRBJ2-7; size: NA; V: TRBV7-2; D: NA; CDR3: CASSLGVTSRTEQYF; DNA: TGTGCCAGCAGCTTAGGCGTGACTAGTAGGACCGAGCAGTACTTC
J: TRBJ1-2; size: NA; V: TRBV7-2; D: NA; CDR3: CASSPGGSVGGYTF; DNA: TGTGCCAGCAGCCCTGGCGGGTCGGTTGGTGGCTACACCTTC
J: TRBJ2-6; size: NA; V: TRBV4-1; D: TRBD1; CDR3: CASKDRGGSGANVLTF; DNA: TGCGCCAGCAAGGACAGGGGCGGCTCTGGGGCCAACGTCCTGACTTTC
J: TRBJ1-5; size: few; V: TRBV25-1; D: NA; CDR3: CASSDAGGYQPQHF; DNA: TGTGCCAGCAGTGACGCCGGGGGGTATCAGCCCCAGCATTTT
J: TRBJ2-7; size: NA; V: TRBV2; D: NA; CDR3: CASSPGHRISYEQYF; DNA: TGTGCCAGCAGCCCAGGGCATCGAATTTCCTACGAGCAGTACTTC
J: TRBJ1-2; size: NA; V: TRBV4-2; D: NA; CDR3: CASSQSLGARPYGYTF; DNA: TGTGCCAGCAGCCAGTCCCTAGGCGCGCGCCCTTATGGCTACACCTTC
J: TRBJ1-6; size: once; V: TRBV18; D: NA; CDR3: CASSPLPGGLGSPLHF; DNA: TGTGCCAGCTCACCCCTACCTGGAGGGCTTGGTTCACCCCTCCACTTT
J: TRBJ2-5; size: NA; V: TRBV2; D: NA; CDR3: CASSNQETQYF; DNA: TGTGCCAGCAGCAACCAAGAGACCCAGTACTTC
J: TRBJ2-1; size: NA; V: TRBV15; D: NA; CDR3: CATSRLENEQFF; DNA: TGTGCCACCAGCAGATTAGAGAATGAGCAGTTCTTC
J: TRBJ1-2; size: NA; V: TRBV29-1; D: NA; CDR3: CSVAGSGGYGYTF; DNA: TGCAGCGTTGCTGGGAGCGGAGGGTATGGCTACACCTTC
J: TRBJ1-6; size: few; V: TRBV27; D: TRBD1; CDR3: CASSLYRGRDSPLHF; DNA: TGTGCCAGCAGTTTGTACAGGGGGCGCGATTCACCCCTCCACTTT
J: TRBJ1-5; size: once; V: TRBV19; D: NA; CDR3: CASQDTNINQPQHF; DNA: TGTGCCAGCCAGGACACCAATATCAATCAGCCCCAGCATTTT
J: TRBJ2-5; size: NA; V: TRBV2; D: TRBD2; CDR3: CASRRIAGGPVTQYF; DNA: TGTGCCAGCAGGCGAATAGCGGGGGGGCCTGTGACCCAGTACTTC
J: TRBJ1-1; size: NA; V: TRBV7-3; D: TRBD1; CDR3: CASSLGQGSEAFF; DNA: TGTGCCAGCAGCTTAGGACAGGGCTCTGAAGCTTTCTTT
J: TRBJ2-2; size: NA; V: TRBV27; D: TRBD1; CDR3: CASSYRGSNTGELFF; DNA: TGTGCCAGCAGTTACAGGGGATCAAACACCGGGGAGCTGTTTTTT
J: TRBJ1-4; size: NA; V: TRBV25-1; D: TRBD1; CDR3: CASSDAGTGVHEKLFF; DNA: TGTGCCAGCAGTGACGCCGGGACAGGGGTACACGAAAAACTGTTTTTT
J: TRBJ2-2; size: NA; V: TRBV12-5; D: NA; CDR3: CASGLVEFLANTGELFF; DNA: TGTGCTAGTGGTTTGGTAGAGTTCCTAGCGAACACCGGGGAGCTGTTTTTT
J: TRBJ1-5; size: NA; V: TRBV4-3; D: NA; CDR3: CASSQDRDSNQPQHF; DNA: TGCGCCAGCAGCCAAGATAGGGACTCCAATCAGCCCCAGCATTTT
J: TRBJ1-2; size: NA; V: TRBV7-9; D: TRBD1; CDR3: CASSITGGVGYTF; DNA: TGTGCCAGCAGCATAACAGGGGGAGTGGGCTACACCTTC
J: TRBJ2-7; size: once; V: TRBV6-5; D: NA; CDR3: CASTYSLGQYEQYF; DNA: TGTGCCAGCACCTACTCCCTCGGACAGTACGAGCAGTACTTC
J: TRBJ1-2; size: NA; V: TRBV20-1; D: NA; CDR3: CSAGQGGGYTF; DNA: TGCAGTGCCGGGCAGGGAGGGGGCTACACCTTC
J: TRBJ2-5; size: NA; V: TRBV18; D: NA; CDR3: CASSPPGLQETQYF; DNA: TGTGCCAGCTCACCTCCGGGGTTACAAGAGACCCAGTACTTC
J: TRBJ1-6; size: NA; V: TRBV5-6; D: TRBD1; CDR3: CASSLGSTGLLTPLHF; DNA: TGTGCCAGCAGCTTGGGCTCGACAGGGTTATTGACACCCCTCCACTTT
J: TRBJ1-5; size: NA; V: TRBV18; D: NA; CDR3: CASSPRRDPNQPQHF; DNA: TGTGCCAGCTCACCACGCAGGGATCCCAATCAGCCCCAGCATTTT
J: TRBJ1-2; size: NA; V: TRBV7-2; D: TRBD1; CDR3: CASSHRAGGAGDGYTF; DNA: TGTGCCAGCAGCCATCGGGCAGGGGGCGCGGGGGATGGCTACACCTTC
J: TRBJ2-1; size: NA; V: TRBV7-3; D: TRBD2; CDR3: CASRQSGGARSEQFF; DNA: TGTGCCAGCAGACAAAGCGGGGGGGCACGGAGTGAGCAGTTCTTC
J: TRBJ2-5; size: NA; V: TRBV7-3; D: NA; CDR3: CASSLYGRGGETQYF; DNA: TGTGCCAGCAGCTTATACGGGCGCGGCGGGGAGACCCAGTACTTC
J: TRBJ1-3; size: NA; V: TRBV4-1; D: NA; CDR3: CASSWDTSGNTIYF; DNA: TGCGCCAGCAGCTGGGACACCTCTGGAAACACCATATATTTT
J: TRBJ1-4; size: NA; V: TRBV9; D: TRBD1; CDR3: CASSPSGTGSEKLFF; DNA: TGTGCCAGCAGCCCATCCGGGACAGGGAGCGAAAAACTGTTTTTT
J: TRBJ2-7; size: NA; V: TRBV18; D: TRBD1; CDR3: CASSYYAGQGVEQYF; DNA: TGTGCCAGCTCTTACTATGCAGGACAGGGGGTCGAGCAGTACTTC
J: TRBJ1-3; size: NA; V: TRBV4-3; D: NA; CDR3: CASSQETDFAGNTIYF; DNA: TGCGCCAGCAGCCAAGAGACGGACTTCGCTGGAAACACCATATATTTT
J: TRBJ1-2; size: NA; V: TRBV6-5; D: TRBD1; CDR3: CASRKGQGGGYTF; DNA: TGTGCCAGCAGGAAGGGACAGGGAGGCGGCTACACCTTC
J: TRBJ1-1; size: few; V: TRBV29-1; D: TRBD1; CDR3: CSVEKGQGTEAFF; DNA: TGCAGCGTTGAAAAGGGACAGGGTACAGAAGCTTTCTTT